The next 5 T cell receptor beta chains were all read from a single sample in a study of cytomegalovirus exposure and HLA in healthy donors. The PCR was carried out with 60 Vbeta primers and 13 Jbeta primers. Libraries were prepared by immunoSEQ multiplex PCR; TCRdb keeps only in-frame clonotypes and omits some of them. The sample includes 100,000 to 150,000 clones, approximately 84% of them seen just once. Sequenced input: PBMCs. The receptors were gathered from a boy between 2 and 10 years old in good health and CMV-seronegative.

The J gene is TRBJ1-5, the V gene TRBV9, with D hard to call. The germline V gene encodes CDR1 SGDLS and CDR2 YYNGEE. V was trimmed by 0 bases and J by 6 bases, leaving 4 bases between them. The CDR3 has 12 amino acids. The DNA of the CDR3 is TGTGCCAGCAGCGTAGACAGTCAGCCCCAGCATTTT. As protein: CASSVDSQPQHF.

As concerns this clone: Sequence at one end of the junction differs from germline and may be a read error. The CDR3 protein is CASSFIQGGGCTF. The CDR3 coding sequence is TGTGCCAGCAGCTTCATACAGGGGGGCGGCTGCACCTTC. The rearrangement joins TRBV7-8 to TRBJ1-2, with 8 bases that match TRBD1. CDR3 length equals 13 residues. Per the germline V gene, CDR1 is SGHVS and CDR2 is FQNEAQ.

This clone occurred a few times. CDR3 DNA sequence: TGTGCCAGCAGTGACACTAGTAGTGTCAGCAATGAGCAGTTCTTC. This gives the protein CASSDTSSVSNEQFF. The V call is TRBV6-4, the J call TRBJ2-1; possible D gene TRBD2, 5 bases. This CDR3 has 15 residues. Trimming left V 2 bases short and J 6 bases short, with 14 bases between. Germline assignment: CDR1 MRHNA and CDR2 SNTAGT.

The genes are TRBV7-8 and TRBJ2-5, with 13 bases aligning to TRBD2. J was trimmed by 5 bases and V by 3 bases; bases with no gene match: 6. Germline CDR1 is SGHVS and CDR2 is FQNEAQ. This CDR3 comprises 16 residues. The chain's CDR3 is CASSFQTSGGSETQYF. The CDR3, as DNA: TGTGCCAGCAGCTTCCAGACTAGCGGGGGGTCGGAGACCCAGTACTTC.

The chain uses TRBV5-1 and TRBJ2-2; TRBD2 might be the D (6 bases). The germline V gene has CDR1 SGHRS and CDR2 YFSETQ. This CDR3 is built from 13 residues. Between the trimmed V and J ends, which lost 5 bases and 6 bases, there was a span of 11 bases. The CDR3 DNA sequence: TGCGCCAGCAGTCCCCTAGCGCCCGGGGAGCTGTTTTTT. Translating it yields CASSPLAPGELFF.